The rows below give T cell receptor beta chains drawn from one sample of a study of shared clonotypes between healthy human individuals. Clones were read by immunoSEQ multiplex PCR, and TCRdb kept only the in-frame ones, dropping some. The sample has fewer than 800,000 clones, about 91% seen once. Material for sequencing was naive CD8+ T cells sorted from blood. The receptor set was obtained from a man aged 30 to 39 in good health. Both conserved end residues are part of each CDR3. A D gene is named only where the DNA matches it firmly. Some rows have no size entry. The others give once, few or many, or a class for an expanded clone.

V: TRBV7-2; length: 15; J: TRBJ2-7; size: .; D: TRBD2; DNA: TGTGCCAGCAGCTTAGCTCTAGCGGGTAGAGGCGAGCAGTACTTC; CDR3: CASSLALAGRGEQYF
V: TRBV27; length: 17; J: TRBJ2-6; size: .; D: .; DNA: TGTGCCAGCAGTTTAGGCAGGGAAATCGCTGGGGCCAACGTCCTGACTTTC; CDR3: CASSLGREIAGANVLTF
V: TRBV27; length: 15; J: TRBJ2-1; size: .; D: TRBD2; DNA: TGTGCCAGCAGTTTAGTTAGCGGGAGGGCTAATGAGCAGTTCTTC; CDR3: CASSLVSGRANEQFF
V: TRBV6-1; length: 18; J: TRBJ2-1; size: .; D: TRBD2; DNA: TGTGCCAGCAGTGAGGGACTAGCGGGTTCCGGCTCCTACAATGAGCAGTTCTTC; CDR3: CASSEGLAGSGSYNEQFF
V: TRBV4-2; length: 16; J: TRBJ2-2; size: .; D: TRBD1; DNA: TGTGCCAGCAGCCAAAGGACAGGGGGGAGCCCCGGGGAGCTGTTTTTT; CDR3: CASSQRTGGSPGELFF
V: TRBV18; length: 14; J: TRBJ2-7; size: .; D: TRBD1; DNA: TGTGCCAGCTCACCCAGGGACAGGACCTACGAGCAGTACTTC; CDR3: CASSPRDRTYEQYF
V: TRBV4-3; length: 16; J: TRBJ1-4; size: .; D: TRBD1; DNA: TGCGCCAGCAGCCAAGATCGAGGGACAGGGACGGAAAAACTGTTTTTT; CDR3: CASSQDRGTGTEKLFF
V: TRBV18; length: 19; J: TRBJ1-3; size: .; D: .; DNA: TGTGCCAGCTCACCACGCCATATGACGGGGGCAAGGGTAGAAGACACCATATATTTT; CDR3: CASSPRHMTGARVEDTIYF
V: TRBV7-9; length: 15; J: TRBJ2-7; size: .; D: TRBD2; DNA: TGTGCCAGCAGCTTAGGCCCAGCGGGAAACTACGAGCAGTACTTC; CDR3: CASSLGPAGNYEQYF
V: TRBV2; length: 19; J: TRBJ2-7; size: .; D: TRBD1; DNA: TGTGCCAGCAGTGAAGCGCGAGGGACAGGGGGCGGGTACGGGTACGAGCAGTACTTC; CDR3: CASSEARGTGGGYGYEQYF
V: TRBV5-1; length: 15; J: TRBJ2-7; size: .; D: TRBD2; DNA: TGCGCCAGCAGCTTGGCTAGCGGGAGCGGTTACGAGCAGTACTTC; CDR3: CASSLASGSGYEQYF
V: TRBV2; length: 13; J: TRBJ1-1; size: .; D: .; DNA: TGTGCCAGCAGTGATGGACTGTACACTGAAGCTTTCTTT; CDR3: CASSDGLYTEAFF
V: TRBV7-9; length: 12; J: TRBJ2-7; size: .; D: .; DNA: TGTGCCAGCAGCCAAGGACAGTACGAGCAGTACTTC; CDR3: CASSQGQYEQYF
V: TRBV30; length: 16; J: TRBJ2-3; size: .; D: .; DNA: TGTGCCTGGAGTGTCGATAGGGGGTTGGACACAGATACGCAGTATTTT; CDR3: CAWSVDRGLDTDTQYF
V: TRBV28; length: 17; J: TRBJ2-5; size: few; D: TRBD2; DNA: TGTGCCAGCAGTTTTTTGGCCCAGACTAGCGGTTTGGAGACCCAGTACTTC; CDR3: CASSFLAQTSGLETQYF
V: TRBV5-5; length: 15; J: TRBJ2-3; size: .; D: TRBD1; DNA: TGTGCCAGCAGCCCTAGGACAGGTAGCACAGATACGCAGTATTTT; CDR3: CASSPRTGSTDTQYF
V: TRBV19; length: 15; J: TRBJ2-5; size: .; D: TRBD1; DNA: TGTGCCAGTAGTTCGAGTAAGGGGGCCCGGGAGACCCAGTACTTC; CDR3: CASSSSKGARETQYF
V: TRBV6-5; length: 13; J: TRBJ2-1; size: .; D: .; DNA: TGTGCCACCCAGCCACAGAACAATAATGAGCAGTTCTTC; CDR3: CATQPQNNNEQFF
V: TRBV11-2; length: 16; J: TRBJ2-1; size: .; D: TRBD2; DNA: TGTGCCAGCAGCCCACCCGGACTAGCGGGAGTTGTTGAGCAGTTCTTC; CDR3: CASSPPGLAGVVEQFF
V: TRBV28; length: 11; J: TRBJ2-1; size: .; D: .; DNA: TGTGCCAGCAGTTTTGCGAATGAGCAGTTCTTC; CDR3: CASSFANEQFF
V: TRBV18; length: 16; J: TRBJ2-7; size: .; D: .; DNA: TGTGCCAGCTCACCAATTTTTTCGGACAGTATCTACGAGCAGTACTTC; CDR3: CASSPIFSDSIYEQYF
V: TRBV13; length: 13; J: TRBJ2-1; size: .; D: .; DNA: TGTGCCAGCAGCCTGGGGCTTAACAATGAGCAGTTCTTC; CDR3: CASSLGLNNEQFF
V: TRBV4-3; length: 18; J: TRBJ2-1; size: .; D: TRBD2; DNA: TGCGCCAGCAGCCAAGGATGGGTAGCGGGAGATACCTACAATGAGCAGTTCTTC; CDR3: CASSQGWVAGDTYNEQFF
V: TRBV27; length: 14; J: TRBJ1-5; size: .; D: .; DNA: TGTGCCAGCAGTTTATTCGGGACTAGACAGCCCCAGCATTTT; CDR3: CASSLFGTRQPQHF
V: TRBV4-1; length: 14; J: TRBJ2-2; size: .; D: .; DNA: TGCGCCAGCAGCTACGGGTTCTTCACCGGGGAGCTGTTTTTT; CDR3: CASSYGFFTGELFF
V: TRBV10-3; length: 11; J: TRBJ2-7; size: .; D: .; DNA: TGTGCCATCAGTGAAGGACCCGAGCAGTACTTC; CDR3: CAISEGPEQYF
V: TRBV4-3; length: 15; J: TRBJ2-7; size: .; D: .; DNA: TGCGCCAGCAGCCAAGATCTGGCGGAATCCTACGAGCAGTACTTC; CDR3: CASSQDLAESYEQYF
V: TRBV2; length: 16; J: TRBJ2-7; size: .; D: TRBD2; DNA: TGTGCCAGCAGCGCTACTAGCGGGGGAGACTCCTACGAGCAGTACTTC; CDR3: CASSATSGGDSYEQYF
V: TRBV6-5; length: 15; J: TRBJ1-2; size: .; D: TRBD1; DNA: TGTGCCAGCAGCAGACAGGGGGACGGCGTCTATGGCTACACCTTC; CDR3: CASSRQGDGVYGYTF
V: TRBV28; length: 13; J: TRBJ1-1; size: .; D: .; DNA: TGTGCCAGCAGACCCTCTATGAACACTGAAGCTTTCTTT; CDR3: CASRPSMNTEAFF
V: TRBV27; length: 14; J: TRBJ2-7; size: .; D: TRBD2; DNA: TGTGCCAGCAACGTAGCGGGAAGATCCCACGAGCAGTACTTC; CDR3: CASNVAGRSHEQYF
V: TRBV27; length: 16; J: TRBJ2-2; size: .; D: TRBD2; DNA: TGTGCCAGCAGTCGCGGACTAGCGGGACCCACCGGGGAGCTGTTTTTT; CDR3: CASSRGLAGPTGELFF
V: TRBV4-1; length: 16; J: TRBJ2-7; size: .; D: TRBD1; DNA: TGCGCCAGCAGCGCAGGCGGACAGGGAGGCTCCTACGAGCAGTACTTC; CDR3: CASSAGGQGGSYEQYF
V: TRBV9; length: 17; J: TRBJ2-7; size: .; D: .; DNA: TGTGCCAGCAGCTTGGGACCCAATCCCGACAGCTCCTACGAGCAGTACTTC; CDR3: CASSLGPNPDSSYEQYF
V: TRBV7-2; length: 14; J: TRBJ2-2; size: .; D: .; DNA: TGTGCCAGCAGCTTAGAGACTTACACCGGGGAGCTGTTTTTT; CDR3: CASSLETYTGELFF
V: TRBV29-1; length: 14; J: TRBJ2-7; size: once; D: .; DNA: TGCAGCGTTGGAGATGGGCAGGGCAATTACGAGCAGTACTTC; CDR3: CSVGDGQGNYEQYF
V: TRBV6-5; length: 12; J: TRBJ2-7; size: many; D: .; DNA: TGTGCCAGCAGTTCTACCCCTTACGAGCAGTACTTC; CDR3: CASSSTPYEQYF
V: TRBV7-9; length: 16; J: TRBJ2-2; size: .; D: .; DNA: TGTGCCAGCAGGCAAGCAGCAGGCCTCAACACCGGGGAGCTGTTTTTT; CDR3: CASRQAAGLNTGELFF
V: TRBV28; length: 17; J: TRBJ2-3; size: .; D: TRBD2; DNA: TGTGCCAGCAGCCACAACCCCCTGACTAGCGGGGAAGATACGCAGTATTTT; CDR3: CASSHNPLTSGEDTQYF
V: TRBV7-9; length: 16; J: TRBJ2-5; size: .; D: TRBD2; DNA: TGTGCCAGCAGCTTTATTTTGCGGGAGGGCCAAGAGACCCAGTACTTC; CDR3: CASSFILREGQETQYF
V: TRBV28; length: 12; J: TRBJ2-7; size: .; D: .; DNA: TGTGCCACCCATCTGGGCGCCTACGAGCAGTACTTC; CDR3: CATHLGAYEQYF
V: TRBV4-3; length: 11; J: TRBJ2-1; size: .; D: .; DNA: TGCGCCAGCAAGGGAGATGCTGAGCAGTTCTTC; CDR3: CASKGDAEQFF
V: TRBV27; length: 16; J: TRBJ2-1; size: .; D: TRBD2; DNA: TGTGCCAGCAGCCCCTCCTTCGGGACTAGCCCCAATGAGCAGTTCTTC; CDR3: CASSPSFGTSPNEQFF
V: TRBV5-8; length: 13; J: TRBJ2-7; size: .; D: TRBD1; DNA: TGTGCCAGCAGGTCGACAGGGGACTACGAGCAGTACTTC; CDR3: CASRSTGDYEQYF
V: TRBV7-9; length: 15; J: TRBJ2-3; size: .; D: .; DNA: TGTGCCAGCAGCTTAGTGGTGGGCGGCACAGATACGCAGTATTTT; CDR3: CASSLVVGGTDTQYF
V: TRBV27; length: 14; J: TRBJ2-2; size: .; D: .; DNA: TGTGCCAGCAGTCCTTTCGACCCCTCCGGGGAGCTGTTTTTT; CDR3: CASSPFDPSGELFF
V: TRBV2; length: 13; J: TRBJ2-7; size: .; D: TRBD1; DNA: TGTGCCAGCGGCAACAGGGGATCCTACGAGCAGTACTTC; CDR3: CASGNRGSYEQYF
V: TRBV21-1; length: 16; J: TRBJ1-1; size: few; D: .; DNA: TGTGCCAGCAGCAAAGAGTTGGGGCACACAAACACTGAAGCTTTCTTT; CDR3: CASSKELGHTNTEAFF
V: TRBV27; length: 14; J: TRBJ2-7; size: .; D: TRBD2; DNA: TGTGCCAGCAGACCGAGCGGGAGGCTTAGGGAGCAGTACTTC; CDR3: CASRPSGRLREQYF
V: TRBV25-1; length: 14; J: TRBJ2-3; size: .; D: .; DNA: TGTGCCAGCAGTCCAGAAGACAACACAGATACGCAGTATTTT; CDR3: CASSPEDNTDTQYF
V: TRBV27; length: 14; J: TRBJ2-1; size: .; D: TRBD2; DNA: TGTGCCAGCGGTTCGGGACTAGCGAGGGCTGAGCAGTTCTTC; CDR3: CASGSGLARAEQFF
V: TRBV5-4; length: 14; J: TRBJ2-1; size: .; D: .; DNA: TGTGCCAGCAGCTTGGCGACCCTATACAATGAGCAGTTCTTC; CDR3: CASSLATLYNEQFF
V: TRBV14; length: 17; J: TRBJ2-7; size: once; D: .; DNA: TGTGCCAGCAGCCAAGATGGAGGGGGGGCAAGCTCCTACGAGCAGTACTTC; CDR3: CASSQDGGGASSYEQYF
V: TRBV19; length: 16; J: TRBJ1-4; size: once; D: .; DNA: TGTGCCAGTAGTATAGTCGGCGCCCTGGCGGATGAAAAACTGTTTTTT; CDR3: CASSIVGALADEKLFF
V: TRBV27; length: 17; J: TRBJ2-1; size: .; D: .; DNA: TGTGCCAGCAGTACACCCGGCGCGGGCTTACAGGGTAATGAGCAGTTCTTC; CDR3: CASSTPGAGLQGNEQFF
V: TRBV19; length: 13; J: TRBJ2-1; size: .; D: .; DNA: TGTGCCAGTAGTATAATCCGGGAGCGGGAGCAGTTCTTC; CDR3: CASSIIREREQFF
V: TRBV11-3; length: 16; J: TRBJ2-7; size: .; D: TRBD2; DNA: TGTGCCAGCAGCTCCTCCACTACTAGCGGCAGCTACGAGCAGTACTTC; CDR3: CASSSSTTSGSYEQYF
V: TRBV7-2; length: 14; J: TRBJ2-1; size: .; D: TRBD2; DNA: TGTGCCAGCAGCTCAGGACTAGCGGGATATGAGCAGTTCTTC; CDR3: CASSSGLAGYEQFF
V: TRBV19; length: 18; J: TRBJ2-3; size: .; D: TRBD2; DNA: TGTGCCAGTACGCCGCTAGCGGGAGGTTTCCTTAGCACAGATACGCAGTATTTT; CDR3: CASTPLAGGFLSTDTQYF
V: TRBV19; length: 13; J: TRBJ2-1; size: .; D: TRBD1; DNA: TGTGCCAGTAGTCCTTCAGGGGGTAATGAGCAGTTCTTC; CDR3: CASSPSGGNEQFF